These 8 T cell receptor beta chains were all obtained from the same sample, sequenced in a study of siplizumab effects on memory and regulatory T cells. Clones were read by immunoSEQ multiplex PCR, and TCRdb kept only the in-frame ones, dropping some. This sample has about 100,000 clones, with 80% to 95% found just once. Sequencing was done on a sample of CD4+ T cells sorted from blood. The origin of the receptors is a human donor in good health. Some clones in this sample may be carry-over from other donors' samples.

The chain uses TRBV14 and TRBJ2-1; D might be TRBD2 (6 bases). The CDR3 is made up of 15 amino acids. V shed 4 bases and J shed 5 bases, with 15 bases lying between them. Germline V gene lookup returns CDR1 SGHDN and CDR2 FVKESK. The CDR3 sequence is CASSLGTAQNNEQFF. The DNA of the CDR3 is TGTGCCAGCAGCCTTGGGACTGCGCAGAACAATGAGCAGTTCTTC.

The chain is built from TRBV23-1 and TRBJ1-5, with a possible D match to TRBD1 (6 bases). TRBV23-1 is an open reading frame, and its role is uncertain. The CDR3 is 15 residues long. Trimming took 0 bases from V and 5 from J, leaving 11 bases between them. The CDR3: CASSQSWAGDQPQHF. In DNA, the CDR3 is TGCGCCAGCAGTCAATCCTGGGCAGGGGATCAGCCCCAGCATTTT.

This rearrangement joins TRBV11-2 to TRBJ2-5; 9 bases match TRBD1. V was clipped by 5 bases and J by 7 bases; unmatched bases: 5. The CDR3 is 13 amino acids. CDR1 is SGHAT and CDR2 is FQNNGV in the germline V gene. The CDR3 bases are TGTGCCAGCAGCGCTCGACAGGGGGGGACCCAGTACTTC. As protein: CASSARQGGTQYF.

The V gene is TRBV7-3, the J gene TRBJ2-7, with 7 bases aligning to TRBD2. There are 14 residues in the CDR3. Germline-derived CDR1 and CDR2 are SGHTA and FQGTGA. With V trimmed by 5 bases and J by 0 bases, 4 bases remained unmatched. The CDR3 loop is CASSPTSDSYEQYF. The DNA of the CDR3 is TGTGCCAGCAGCCCTACTAGCGACTCCTACGAGCAGTACTTC.

This chain links TRBV19 with TRBJ2-2; the match to TRBD2 covers 7 bases. V lost 4 bases and J lost 6; bases outside the gene matches: 8. CDR1 and CDR2 from the germline V gene are LNHDA and SQIVND (reference sequence). This CDR3 is 15 amino acids long. The CDR3 DNA sequence: TGTGCCAGTAGTACCCCCTGGGGGGGAGCCGGGGAGCTGTTTTTT. As protein: CASSTPWGGAGELFF. Looking up the rest from reference TRBV19 and TRBJ2-2 gives the full variable domain: DGGITQSPKYLFRKEGQNVTLSCEQNLNHDAMYWYRQDPGQGLRLIYYSQIVNDFQKGDIAEGYSVSREKKESFPLTVTSAQKNPTAFYLCASSTPWGGAGELFFGEGSRLTVL.

The rearrangement uses TRBV6-5 and TRBJ2-5; D not resolved. V was trimmed by 0 bases and J by 4 bases, leaving 9 bases between them. CDR1 is MNHEY, CDR2 SVGAGI, per germline. CDR3 length: 14 amino acids. This CDR3 reads CASSYSTRAETQYF. For the CDR3, the DNA is TGTGCCAGCAGTTACTCGACAAGGGCAGAGACCCAGTACTTC.

J is TRBJ2-3 and V is TRBV5-4; D gene uncertain. The CDR3 loop spans 14 amino acids. Trimming removed 1 base from V and 4 bases from J, with 10 bases in between. Germline assignment: CDR1 SGHNT and CDR2 YYREEE (reference sequence). CDR3 bases: TGTGCCAGCAGCTTGTACCAGCGCCCAGATACGCAGTATTTT. It translates to CASSLYQRPDTQYF. Supplemented by reference TRBV5-4 and TRBJ2-3, the full variable domain reads ETGVTQSPTHLIKTRGQQVTLRCSSQSGHNTVSWYQQALGQGPQFIFQYYREEENGRGNFPPRFSGLQFPNYSSELNVNALELDDSALYLCASSLYQRPDTQYFGPGTRLTVL.

CDR3 sequence (DNA): TGTGCCAGCACTAACGGGGGGCGGACCGCCTACGAGCAGTACTTC. It translates to CASTNGGRTAYEQYF. V is TRBV6-5 and J is TRBJ2-7; a weak D match, TRBD2 (7 bases). The CDR3 length is 15 residues. The ends were cut back, 7 bases at V and 2 bases at J, with 18 bases in the middle. CDR1 is MNHEY and CDR2 is SVGAGI in the germline V gene.